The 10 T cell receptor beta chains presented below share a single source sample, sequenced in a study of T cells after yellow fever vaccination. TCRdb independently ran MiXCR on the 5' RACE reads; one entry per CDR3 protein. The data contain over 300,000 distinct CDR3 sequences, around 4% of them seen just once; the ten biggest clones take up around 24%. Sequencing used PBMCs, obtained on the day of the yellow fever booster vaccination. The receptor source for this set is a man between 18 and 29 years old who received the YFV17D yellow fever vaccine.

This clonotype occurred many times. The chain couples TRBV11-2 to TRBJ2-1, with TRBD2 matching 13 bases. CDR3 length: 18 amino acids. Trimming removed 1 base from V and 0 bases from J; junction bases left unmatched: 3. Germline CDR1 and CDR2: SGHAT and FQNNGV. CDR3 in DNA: TGTGCCAGCAGCTTAGGTACTAGCGGGGGGGCCTCCTACAATGAGCAGTTCTTC. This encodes CASSLGTSGGASYNEQFF.

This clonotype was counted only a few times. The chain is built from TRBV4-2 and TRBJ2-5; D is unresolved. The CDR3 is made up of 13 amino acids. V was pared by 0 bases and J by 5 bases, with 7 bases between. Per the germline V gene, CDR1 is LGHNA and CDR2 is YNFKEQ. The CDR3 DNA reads TGTGCCAGCAGCCAAGAGCTTTTGGAGACCCAGTACTTC. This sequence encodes CASSQELLETQYF.

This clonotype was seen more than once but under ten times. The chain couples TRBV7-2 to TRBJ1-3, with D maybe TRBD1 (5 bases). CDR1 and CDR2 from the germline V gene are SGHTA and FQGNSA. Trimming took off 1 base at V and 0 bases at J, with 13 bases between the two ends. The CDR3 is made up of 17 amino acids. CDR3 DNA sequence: TGTGCCAGCAGCTTAGGCGCGGGGCAGGCCTCTGGAAACACCATATATTTT. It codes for CASSLGAGQASGNTIYF.

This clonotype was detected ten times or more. The CDR3 DNA sequence: TGCAGTGCTAGATCGGTACAGGGGTATAGCAATCAGCCCCAGCATTTT. It codes for CSARSVQGYSNQPQHF. The V call is TRBV20-1, the J call TRBJ1-5; TRBD1 matches at 7 bases. The germline gives CDR1 DFQATT, CDR2 SNEGSKA (reference sequence). Losses at the gene ends were 2 bases for V and 0 bases for J; bases not matched to a gene: 7. The CDR3 sequence is 16 residues long.

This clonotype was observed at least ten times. The CDR3 reads CASSLGVEWKETQYF. The CDR3 coding sequence is TGTGCCAGCAGCTTAGGGGTTGAGTGGAAAGAGACCCAGTACTTC. V and J are TRBV7-7 and TRBJ2-5; D gene ambiguous. Germline CDR1 and CDR2: SSHAT and FNYEAQ (reference sequence). The CDR3 has 15 amino acids. V was clipped by 1 base and J by 3 bases, with 12 bases between them.

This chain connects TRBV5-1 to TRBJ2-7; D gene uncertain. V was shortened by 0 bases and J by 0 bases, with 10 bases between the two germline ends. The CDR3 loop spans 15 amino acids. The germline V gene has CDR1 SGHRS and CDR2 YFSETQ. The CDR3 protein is CASSLGQPSSYEQYV. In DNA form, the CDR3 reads TGCGCCAGCAGCTTGGGTCAGCCTAGCTCCTACGAGCAGTACGTC.

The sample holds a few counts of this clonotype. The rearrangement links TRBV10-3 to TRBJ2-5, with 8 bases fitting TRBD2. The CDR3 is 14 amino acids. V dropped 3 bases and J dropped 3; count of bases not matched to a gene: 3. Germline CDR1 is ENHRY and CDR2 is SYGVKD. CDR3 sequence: CAISDPGREETQYF. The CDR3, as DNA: TGTGCCATCAGTGACCCCGGGAGGGAAGAGACCCAGTACTTC.

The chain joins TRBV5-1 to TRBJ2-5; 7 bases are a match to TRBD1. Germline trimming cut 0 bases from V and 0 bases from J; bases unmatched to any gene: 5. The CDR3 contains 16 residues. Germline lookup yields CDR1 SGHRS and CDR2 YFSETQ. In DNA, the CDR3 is TGCGCCAGCAGCTTGGCTGGGACAGAGTACCAAGAGACCCAGTACTTC. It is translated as CASSLAGTEYQETQYF.

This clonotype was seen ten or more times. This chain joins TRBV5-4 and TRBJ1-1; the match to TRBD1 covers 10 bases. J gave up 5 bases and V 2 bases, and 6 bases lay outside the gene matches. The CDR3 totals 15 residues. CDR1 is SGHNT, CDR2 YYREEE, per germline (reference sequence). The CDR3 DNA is TGTGCCAGCAGCTTAAGGGACAGGGGCGAGACTGAAGCTTTCTTT. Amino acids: CASSLRDRGETEAFF.

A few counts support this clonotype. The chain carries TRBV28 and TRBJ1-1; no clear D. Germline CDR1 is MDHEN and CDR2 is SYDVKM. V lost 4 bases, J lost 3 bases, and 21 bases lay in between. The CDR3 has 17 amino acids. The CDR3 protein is CASSSPAGAVRDTEAFF. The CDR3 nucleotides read TGTGCCAGCAGTTCCCCGGCGGGCGCGGTCCGGGACACTGAAGCTTTCTTT.